This T cell receptor beta chain emerged from a study of neoadjuvant nivolumab and ipilimumab in lung cancer. The CDR3 contains 15 residues. Trimming stripped 2 bases from V and 2 bases from J, with 10 bases between. Germline V gives CDR1 MNHNS, CDR2 SASEGT. Profiling relied on immunoSEQ multiplex PCR, and the TCRdb table lists in-frame clones only, not all of them. The table lists roughly 4,500 clones, around four fifths of them singletons. This material consisted of tumor tissue, taken after neoadjuvant nivolumab, alone or with ipilimumab, at or shortly before surgery. This receptor was obtained from an adult with non-small cell lung cancer. The chain uses TRBV6-1 and TRBJ1-5; D is uncertain. This CDR3 reads CASSEMPNGNQPQHF. The DNA of the CDR3 is TGTGCCAGCAGTGAAATGCCCAATGGCAATCAGCCCCAGCATTTT.